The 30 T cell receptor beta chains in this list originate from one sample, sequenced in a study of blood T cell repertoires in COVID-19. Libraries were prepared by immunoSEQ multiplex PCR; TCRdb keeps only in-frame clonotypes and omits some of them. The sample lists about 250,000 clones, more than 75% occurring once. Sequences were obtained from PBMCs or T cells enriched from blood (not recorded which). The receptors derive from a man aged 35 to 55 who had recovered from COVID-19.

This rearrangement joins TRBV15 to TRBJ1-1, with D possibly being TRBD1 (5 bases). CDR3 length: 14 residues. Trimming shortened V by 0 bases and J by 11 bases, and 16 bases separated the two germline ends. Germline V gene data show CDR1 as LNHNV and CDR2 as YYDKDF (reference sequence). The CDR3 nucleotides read TGTGCCACCAGCAGAGATGGGGCAGGGCTGGGGGCTTTCTTT. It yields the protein CATSRDGAGLGAFF.

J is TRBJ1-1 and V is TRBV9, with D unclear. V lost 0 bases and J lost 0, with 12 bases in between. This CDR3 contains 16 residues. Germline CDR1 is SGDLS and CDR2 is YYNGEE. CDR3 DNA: TGTGCCAGCAGCGTAGAGGGAGGGTTGGTGAACACTGAAGCTTTCTTT. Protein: CASSVEGGLVNTEAFF. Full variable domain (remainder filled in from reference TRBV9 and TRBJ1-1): DSGVTQTPKHLITATGQRVTLRCSPRSGDLSVYWYQQSLDQGLQFLIQYYNGEERAKGNILERFSAQQFPDLHSELNLSSLELGDSALYFCASSVEGGLVNTEAFFGQGTRLTVV.

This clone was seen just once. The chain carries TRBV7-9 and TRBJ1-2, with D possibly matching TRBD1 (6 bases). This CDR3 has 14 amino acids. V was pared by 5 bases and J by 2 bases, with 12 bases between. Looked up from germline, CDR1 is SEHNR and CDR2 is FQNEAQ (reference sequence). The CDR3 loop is CASSPGQTNYGYTF. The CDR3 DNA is TGTGCCAGCAGCCCCGGACAGACAAACTATGGCTACACCTTC.

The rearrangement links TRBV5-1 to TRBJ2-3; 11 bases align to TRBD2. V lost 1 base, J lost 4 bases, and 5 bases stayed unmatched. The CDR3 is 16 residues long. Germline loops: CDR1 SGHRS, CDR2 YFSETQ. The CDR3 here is CASSLRTSGSADTQYF. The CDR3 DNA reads TGCGCCAGCAGCTTGAGAACTAGCGGGAGCGCAGATACGCAGTATTTT.

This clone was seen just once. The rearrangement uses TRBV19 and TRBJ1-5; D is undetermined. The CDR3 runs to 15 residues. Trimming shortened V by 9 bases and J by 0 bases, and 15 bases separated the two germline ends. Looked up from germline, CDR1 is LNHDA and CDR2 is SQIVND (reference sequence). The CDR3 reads CASRTEPYSNQPQHF. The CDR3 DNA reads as TGTGCCAGCCGAACAGAGCCTTATAGCAATCAGCCCCAGCATTTT.

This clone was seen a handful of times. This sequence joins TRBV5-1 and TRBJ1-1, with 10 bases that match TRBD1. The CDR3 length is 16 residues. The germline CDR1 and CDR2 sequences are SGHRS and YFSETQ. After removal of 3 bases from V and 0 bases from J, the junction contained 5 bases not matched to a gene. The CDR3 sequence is CASSSGTGDMNTEAFF. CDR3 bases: TGCGCCAGCAGCTCCGGGACAGGGGACATGAACACTGAAGCTTTCTTT.

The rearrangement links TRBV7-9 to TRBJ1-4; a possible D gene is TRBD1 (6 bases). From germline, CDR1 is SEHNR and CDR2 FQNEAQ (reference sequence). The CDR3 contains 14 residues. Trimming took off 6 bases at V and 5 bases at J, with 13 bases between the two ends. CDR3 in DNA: TGTGCCAGCAGTCCCGCGGGGGCCAATGAAAAACTGTTTTTT. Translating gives CASSPAGANEKLFF.

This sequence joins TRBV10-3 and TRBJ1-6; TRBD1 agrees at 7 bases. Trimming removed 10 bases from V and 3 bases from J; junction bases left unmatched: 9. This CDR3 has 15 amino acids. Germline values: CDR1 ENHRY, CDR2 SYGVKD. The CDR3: CATLQGMDYNSPLHF. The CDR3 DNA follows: TGTGCCACACTACAGGGGATGGACTATAATTCACCCCTCCACTTT.

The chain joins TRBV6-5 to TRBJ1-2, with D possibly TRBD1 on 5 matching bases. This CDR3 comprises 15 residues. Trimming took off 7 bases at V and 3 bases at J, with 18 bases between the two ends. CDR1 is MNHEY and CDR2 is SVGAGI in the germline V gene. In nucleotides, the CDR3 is TGTGCCAGCACCCGTGACGCGGGGCGTTACTATGGCTACACCTTC. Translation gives CASTRDAGRYYGYTF.

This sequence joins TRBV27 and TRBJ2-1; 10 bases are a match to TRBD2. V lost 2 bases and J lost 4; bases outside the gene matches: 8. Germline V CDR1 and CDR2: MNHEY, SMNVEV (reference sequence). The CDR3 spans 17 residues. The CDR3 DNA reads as TGTGCCAGCAGTTTACGCAGCGGGAGGGAGGTATACAATGAGCAGTTCTTC. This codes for CASSLRSGREVYNEQFF.

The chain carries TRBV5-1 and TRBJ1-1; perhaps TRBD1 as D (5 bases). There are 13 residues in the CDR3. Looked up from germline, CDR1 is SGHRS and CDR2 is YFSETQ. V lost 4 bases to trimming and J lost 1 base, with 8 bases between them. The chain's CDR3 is CASSNRGNTEAFF. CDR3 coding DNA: TGCGCCAGCAGCAATAGGGGGAACACTGAAGCTTTCTTT. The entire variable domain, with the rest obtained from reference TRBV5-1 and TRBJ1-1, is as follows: KAGVTQTPRYLIKTRGQQVTLSCSPISGHRSVSWYQQTPGQGLQFLFEYFSETQRNKGNFPGRFSGRQFSNSRSEMNVSTLELGDSALYLCASSNRGNTEAFFGQGTRLTVV.

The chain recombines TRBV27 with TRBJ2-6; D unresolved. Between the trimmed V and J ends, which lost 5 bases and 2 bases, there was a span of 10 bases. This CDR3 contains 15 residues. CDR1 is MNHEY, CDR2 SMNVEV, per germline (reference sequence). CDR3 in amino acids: CASSPYLPGANVLTF. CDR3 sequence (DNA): TGTGCCAGCAGTCCCTACCTCCCTGGGGCCAACGTCCTGACTTTC.

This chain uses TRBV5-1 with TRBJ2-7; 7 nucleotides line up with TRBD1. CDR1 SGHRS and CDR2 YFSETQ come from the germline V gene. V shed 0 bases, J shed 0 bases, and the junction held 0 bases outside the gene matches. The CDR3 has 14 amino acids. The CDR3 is CASSLGDSSYEQYF. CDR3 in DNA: TGCGCCAGCAGCTTGGGGGACAGCTCCTACGAGCAGTACTTC.

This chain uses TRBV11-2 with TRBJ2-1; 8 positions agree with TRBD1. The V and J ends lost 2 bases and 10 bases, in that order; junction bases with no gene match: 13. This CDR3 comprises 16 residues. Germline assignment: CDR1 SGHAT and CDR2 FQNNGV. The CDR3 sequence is CASSLQGAPLLREQFF. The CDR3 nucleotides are TGTGCCAGCAGCTTACAGGGGGCTCCCCTTTTGCGGGAGCAGTTCTTC.

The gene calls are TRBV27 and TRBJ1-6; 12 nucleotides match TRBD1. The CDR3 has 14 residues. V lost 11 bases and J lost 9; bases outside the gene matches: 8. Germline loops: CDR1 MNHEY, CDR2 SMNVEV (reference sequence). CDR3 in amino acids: CAAGQGASGSPLHF. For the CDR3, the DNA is TGTGCCGCGGGACAGGGGGCAAGTGGTTCACCCCTCCACTTT.

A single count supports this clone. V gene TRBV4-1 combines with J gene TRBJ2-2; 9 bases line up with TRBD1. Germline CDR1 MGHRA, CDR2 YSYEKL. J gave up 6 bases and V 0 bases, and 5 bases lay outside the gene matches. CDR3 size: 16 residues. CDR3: CASSQDPDRGAGELFF. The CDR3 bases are TGCGCCAGCAGCCAAGACCCCGACAGGGGGGCCGGGGAGCTGTTTTTT.

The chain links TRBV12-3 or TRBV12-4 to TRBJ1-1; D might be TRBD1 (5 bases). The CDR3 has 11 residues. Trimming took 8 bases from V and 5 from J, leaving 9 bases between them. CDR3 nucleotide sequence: TGTGCCAGCCGGCGGGGGACTGAAGCTTTCTTT. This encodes CASRRGTEAFF.

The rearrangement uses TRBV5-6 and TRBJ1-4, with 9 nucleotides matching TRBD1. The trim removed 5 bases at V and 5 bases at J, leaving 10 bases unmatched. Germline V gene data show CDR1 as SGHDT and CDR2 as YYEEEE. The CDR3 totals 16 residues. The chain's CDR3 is CASSLGQGRGNEKLFF. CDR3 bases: TGTGCCAGCAGTCTCGGACAGGGGCGGGGGAATGAAAAACTGTTTTTT.

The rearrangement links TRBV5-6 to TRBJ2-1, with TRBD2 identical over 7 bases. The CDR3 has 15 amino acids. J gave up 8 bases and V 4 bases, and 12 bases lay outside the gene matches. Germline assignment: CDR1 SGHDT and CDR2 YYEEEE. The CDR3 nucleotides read TGTGCCAGCAGCCTTCCGGGACTATCCGTTCATGAGCAGTTCTTC. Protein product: CASSLPGLSVHEQFF.

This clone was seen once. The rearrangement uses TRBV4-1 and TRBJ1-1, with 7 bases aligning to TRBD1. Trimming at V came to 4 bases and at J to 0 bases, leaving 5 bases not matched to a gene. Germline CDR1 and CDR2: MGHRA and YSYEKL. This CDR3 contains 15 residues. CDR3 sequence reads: CASSRWTGMNTEAFF. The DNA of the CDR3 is TGCGCCAGCAGCCGCTGGACAGGCATGAACACTGAAGCTTTCTTT.

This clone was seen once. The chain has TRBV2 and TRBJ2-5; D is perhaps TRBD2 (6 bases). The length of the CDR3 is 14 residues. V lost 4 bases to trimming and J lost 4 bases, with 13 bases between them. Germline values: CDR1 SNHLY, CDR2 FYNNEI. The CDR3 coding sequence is TGTGCCAGCAGTGCGTCGGGGGTAAGAGAGACCCAGTACTTC. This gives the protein CASSASGVRETQYF.

CDR3 in amino acids: CAWSSGDRGKEQYF. The DNA for the CDR3 is TGTGCCTGGAGTTCTGGGGACAGGGGAAAGGAGCAGTACTTC. The chain combines TRBV30 with TRBJ2-7; 10 bases map to TRBD1. The germline gives CDR1 GTSNPN, CDR2 SVGIG (reference sequence). The ends lost 2 bases at V and 7 bases at J; junction bases unmatched: 8. The CDR3 length is 14 residues.

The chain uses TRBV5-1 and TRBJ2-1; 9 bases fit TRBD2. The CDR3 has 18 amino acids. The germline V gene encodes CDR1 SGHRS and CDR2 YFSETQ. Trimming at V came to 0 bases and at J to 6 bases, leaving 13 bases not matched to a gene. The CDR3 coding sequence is TGCGCCAGCAGCTTGGGTCCTAGCGGGGCCACCGCAACCAATGAGCAGTTCTTC. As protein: CASSLGPSGATATNEQFF. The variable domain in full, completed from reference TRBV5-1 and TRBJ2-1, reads KAGVTQTPRYLIKTRGQQVTLSCSPISGHRSVSWYQQTPGQGLQFLFEYFSETQRNKGNFPGRFSGRQFSNSRSEMNVSTLELGDSALYLCASSLGPSGATATNEQFFGPGTRLTVL.

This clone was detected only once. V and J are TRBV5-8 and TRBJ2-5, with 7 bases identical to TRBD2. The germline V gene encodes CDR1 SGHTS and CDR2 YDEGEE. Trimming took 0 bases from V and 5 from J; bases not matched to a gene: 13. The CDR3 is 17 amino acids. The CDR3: CASSLGSGGGSWETQYF. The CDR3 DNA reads TGTGCCAGCAGCTTGGGGTCTGGAGGCGGGAGCTGGGAGACCCAGTACTTC.

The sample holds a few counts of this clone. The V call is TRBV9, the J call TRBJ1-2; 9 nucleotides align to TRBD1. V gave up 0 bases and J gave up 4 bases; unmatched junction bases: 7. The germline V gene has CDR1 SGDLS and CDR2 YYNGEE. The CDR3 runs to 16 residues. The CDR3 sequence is CASSVETGGRTYGYTF. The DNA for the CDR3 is TGTGCCAGCAGCGTAGAGACAGGGGGGCGCACCTATGGCTACACCTTC.

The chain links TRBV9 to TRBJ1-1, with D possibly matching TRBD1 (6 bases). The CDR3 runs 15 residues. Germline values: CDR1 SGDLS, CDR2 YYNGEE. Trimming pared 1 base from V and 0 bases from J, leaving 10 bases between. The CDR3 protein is CASSVTGTLNTEAFF. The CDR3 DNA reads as TGTGCCAGCAGCGTAACCGGGACATTGAACACTGAAGCTTTCTTT.

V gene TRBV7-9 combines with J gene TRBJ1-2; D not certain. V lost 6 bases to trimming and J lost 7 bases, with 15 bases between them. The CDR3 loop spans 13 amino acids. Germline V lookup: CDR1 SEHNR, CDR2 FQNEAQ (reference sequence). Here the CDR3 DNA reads TGTGCCAGCAGACCGGGCGGGTTAGGTGGCTACACCTTC. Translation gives CASRPGGLGGYTF.

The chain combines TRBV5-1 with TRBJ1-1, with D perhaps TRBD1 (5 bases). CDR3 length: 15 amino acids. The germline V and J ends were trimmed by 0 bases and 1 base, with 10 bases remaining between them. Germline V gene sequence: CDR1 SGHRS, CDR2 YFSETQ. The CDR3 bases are TGCGCCAGCAGCTTGGAGGGCAGGGCGAACACTGAAGCTTTCTTT. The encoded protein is CASSLEGRANTEAFF.

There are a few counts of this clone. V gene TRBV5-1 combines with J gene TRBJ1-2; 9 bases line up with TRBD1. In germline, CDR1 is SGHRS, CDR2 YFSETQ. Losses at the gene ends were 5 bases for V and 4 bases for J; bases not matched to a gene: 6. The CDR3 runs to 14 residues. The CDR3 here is CASRQQGAAYGYTF. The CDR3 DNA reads TGCGCCAGCAGGCAACAGGGGGCTGCCTATGGCTACACCTTC. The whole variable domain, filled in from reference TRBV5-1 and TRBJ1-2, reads KAGVTQTPRYLIKTRGQQVTLSCSPISGHRSVSWYQQTPGQGLQFLFEYFSETQRNKGNFPGRFSGRQFSNSRSEMNVSTLELGDSALYLCASRQQGAAYGYTFGSGTRLTVV.

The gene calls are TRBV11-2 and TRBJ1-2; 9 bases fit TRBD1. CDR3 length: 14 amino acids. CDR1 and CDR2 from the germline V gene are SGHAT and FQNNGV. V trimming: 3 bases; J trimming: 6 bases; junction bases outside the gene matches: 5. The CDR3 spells CASSLGTGMDGYTF. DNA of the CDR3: TGTGCCAGCAGCTTGGGGACAGGGATGGATGGCTACACCTTC.